A single T cell receptor (beta chain) is shown here with its context. The antigen remains undetermined. It is likely a read error, because the conserved phenylalanine at the end of the CDR3 is missing. These data belong to a study of T-cell reconstitution after alpha-beta-depleted transplantation in children. Study conclusions and caveats: By one year post-transplant, T-cell counts and diversity largely arose from T cells that were newly produced. Some patients' high day-60 TCRbeta diversity was traced to surviving recipient T cells and thymic progenitors.

Unique molecular identifiers were used in preparing the TCRbeta library. TCRdb called the PCR reads again in MiXCR, with one record for every CDR3 protein. The sample records 700,000 to 950,000 distinct CDR3 sequences, under 20% being singletons. This CDR3 contains 19 residues. With V trimmed by 4 bases and J by 6 bases, 15 bases remained unmatched. CDR1 and CDR2 from the germline V gene are SGHRS and YFSETQ. V usage is TRBV5-1 and J usage is TRBJ2-1; 14 nucleotides align to TRBD2. The sequence came from a male patient between 10 and 17 years old who had a stem cell transplant for acute lymphoblastic leukemia, so the T cells may come from the graft donor. Sequencing was performed on PBMCs, mostly from graft donor cells, taken 360 days after TCRalphabeta/CD19-depleted stem cell transplant. The CDR3: CASSVTGTSGSPKTNEQFC. CDR3 DNA sequence: TGCGCCAGCAGCGTCACCGGGACTAGCGGGAGTCCAAAAACCAATGAGCAGTTCTGC.